Listed below are T cell receptor beta chains from one sample, sequenced in a study of cytomegalovirus exposure and HLA in healthy donors. The data were produced by immunoSEQ multiplex PCR, yet TCRdb's version contains in-frame clones alone and is incomplete. The sample includes approximately 160,000 clones, about three quarters seen only once; the top ten take 2.6%. Sequencing used PBMCs. The receptors were gathered from a woman aged 35 to 49 in good health and CMV-seropositive. CDR3s include the opening cysteine and the closing phenylalanine or tryptophan.

v_gene	CDR3aa
TRBV7-9	CASGQQEVGSYEQYF
TRBV2	CASRTGATGELFF
TRBV2	CFFKEKAAYEQYF
TRBV9	CASSPLSTDTQYF
TRBV23-1	CASSQSPLWREVADTQYF
TRBV7-2	CASSPMTGANEQFF
TRBV9	CASSVEGGAISESDTQYF
TRBV7-2	CASSLMSGSYEQYF
TRBV19	CASIDRPRGNQPQHF
TRBV7-2	CASSPLETQYF
TRBV30	CAWSKDPGQGKETQYF
TRBV10-2	CASSEWVGGTEAFF
TRBV4-3	CASSRVLAGSYNEQFF
TRBV10-1	CATQGIGEAPPNEKLFF
TRBV6-6	CASRLTGNREKLFF
TRBV19	CASSYRIRGYEQYF
TRBV18	CASSPGAGERNEQFF
TRBV5-4	CASSPGVSSGNTIYF
TRBV9	CASSPQGNQPQHF
TRBV27	CASSLAGYNEQYF
TRBV7-2	CASSFRGSTEAFF
TRBV6-6	CASSPTGPRDYEQYF
TRBV30	CAWSATGYGYTF
TRBV7-2	CASSPGGRAYNEQFF
TRBV5-5	CASSKGTANTEAFF
TRBV27	CASSLDRQTSNQPQHF
TRBV5-1	CASSTGVGPDGYTF
TRBV10-3	CAISEGVQGASEAFF
TRBV27	CASQTRQSLEQYF
TRBV6-4	CASRRDRVYSNQPQHF
TRBV29-1	CSAGKGGEKLFF
TRBV7-2	CASSPWGGGGTEAFF
TRBV27	CASGIAWDRPIADTQYF
TRBV7-9	CASSVGTSFNNEQFF
TRBV29-1	CSVEAGLETQYF
TRBV28	CAAGAHNSPLHF
TRBV6-6	CASSRTAYEQYF
TRBV6-6	CASRVSAGDEQYF
TRBV7-2	CASSLSRSYEQYF